This T cell receptor (beta chain) was documented in a study of T cells expressing NK-cell markers. TCRdb re-called the 5' RACE reads and catalogs CDR3 proteins one per entry, DNA excluded. The table lists hundreds of thousands of distinct CDR3 sequences. The CDR3 loop spans 19 amino acids. Germline CDR1 MGHRA, CDR2 YSYEKL. Sequenced material: blood T cells: a sorted CD56 or NKG2C T cell subset, CD4+ or CD8+ T cells, or bulk PBMC T cells (not recorded which). The rearrangement links TRBV4-1 to TRBJ2-7; TCRdb indicates TRBD1, and absent DNA this call remains unverified. This clonotype was sampled from a man aged 18 to 69 in good health. The CDR3 sequence is CASSQEPPAAGQGIWEQYF.